This T cell receptor (beta chain) was documented in a study of blood T cell repertoires in COVID-19. In the study overall: Spain, Italy and the United States supplied samples that represented acute and convalescent COVID-19. In each case, the material was cDNA or gDNA derived from T cells, B-cell-depleted T cells, or PBMCs.

V was pared by 3 bases and J by 8 bases, with 16 bases between. The CDR3 is 14 residues long. CDR1 and CDR2 from the germline V gene are KGHSH and LQKENI. In the original workflow: Quantification of nucleated cells was approximated via reference gene primer amplification. This table comes from immunoSEQ multiplex PCR, and its TCRdb copy is limited to in-frame clones, with some not included. That table supplies the V and J calls and clone size; D and trimming were determined from the DNA. The data show 290,000 or so clones, with roughly 86% seen just once and approximately 2.6% held by the top ten. Study members were between about 18 and 95 years old and lived in around 24 US regions.

The sequence was obtained from a woman younger than 30 who had recovered from COVID-19. Input material: PBMCs or T cells enriched from blood (not recorded which). V gene TRBV18 combines with J gene TRBJ1-1, with D unresolved. In DNA, the CDR3 is TGTGCCAGCTCACCGGTTCGGGGAGAGAGGGAAGCTTTCTTT. Translating it yields CASSPVRGEREAFF.